In this sample, the clone carrying this TCR beta chain turned up many times. Its antigen remains unidentified. Trimming removed 7 bases from V and 0 bases from J, with 9 bases in between. This CDR3 is 13 amino acids long. This specimen comes from a study of Graves' ophthalmopathy and Graves' hyperthyroidism. Study-wide results and limits: Blood also held most thyroid clonotypes expanded above 0.001 frequency.

No ophthalmopathy within 18 months of follow-up signified stable hyperthyroidism. Aged 18 to 65, the patients with hyperthyroidism had under 2 months' duration and were newly diagnosed. Clinical symptoms, serum thyroxine, TRAb, thyroid ultrasound and orbital computed tomography were relied on for diagnosis. Scientists amplified the TCR beta CDR3 regions from RNA transcripts. The first-round RT-PCR employed HTBI primers together with the Qiagen OneStep RT-PCR kit. A multiplex PCR was then performed as the second round. TCRdb recomputed calls from the multiplex PCR reads with MiXCR, one row per CDR3 protein. The table includes some 350,000 distinct CDR3 sequences, about 18% detected once.

V usage is TRBV12-3 or TRBV12-4 and J usage is TRBJ2-5; either TRBD1 or TRBD2 may fit D (5 bases each). The sequencing sample was made of peripheral blood. The sequence derives from an adult woman with stable Graves' hyperthyroidism. This CDR3 reads CASMGTDQETQYF. CDR3 bases: TGTGCCAGCATGGGGACGGACCAAGAGACCCAGTACTTC.